This TCR beta chain came from a study of blood T cell repertoires in COVID-19. Study background: Sites in the United States, Italy and Spain provided acute and convalescent COVID-19 samples. Sources were T cells, B-cell-depleted T cells, or PBMCs; the material itself was cDNA or gDNA.

In the original workflow: Reference gene primer amplification yielded estimated nucleated cell counts. Method: immunoSEQ multiplex PCR; TCRdb's copy keeps in-frame clones and lacks some. V, J and clone size derive from that table, while D and trimming were established from the DNA sequence. There are 250,000 to 350,000 clones in the sample; about 90% occur only once, and 2% to 3% lies in the top ten. The TCR sequence derives from a man younger than 30 with active or convalescent COVID-19. The sequenced material came from peripheral blood.

The CDR3 coding sequence is TGTGCCAGCAGCGTAGACCCTAACTCTTTCGGGGAGCTGTTTTTT. Translation: CASSVDPNSFGELFF. The chain joins TRBV9 to TRBJ2-2; D is unclear. V lost 0 bases and J 7 bases, leaving 13 bases between the germline ends. CDR1 SGDLS and CDR2 YYNGEE come from the germline V gene. The CDR3 runs 15 residues.